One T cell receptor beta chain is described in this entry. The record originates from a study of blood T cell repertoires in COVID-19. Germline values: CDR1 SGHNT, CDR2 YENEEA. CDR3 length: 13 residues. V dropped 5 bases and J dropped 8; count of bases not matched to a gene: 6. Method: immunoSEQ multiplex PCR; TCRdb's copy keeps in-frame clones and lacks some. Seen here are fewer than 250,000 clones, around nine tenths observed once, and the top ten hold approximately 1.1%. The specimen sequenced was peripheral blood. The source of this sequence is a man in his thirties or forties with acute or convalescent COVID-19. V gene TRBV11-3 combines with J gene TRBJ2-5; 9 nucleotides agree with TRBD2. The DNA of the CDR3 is TGTGCCAGCAGCAGGGGACTAGCAGGTACCCAGTACTTC. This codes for CASSRGLAGTQYF.